This TCR beta chain stems from a study of T cells in Graves' hyperthyroidism and ophthalmopathy. This clonotype was seen ten or more times. CDR3 length: 15 amino acids. The V gene's germline CDR1 is SQVTM and CDR2 ANQGSEA. Trimming cost V 4 bases and J 4 bases, with 17 bases left between them. Regions amplified from RNA transcripts were the TCR beta CDR3 regions. First-round RT-PCR of the TCR CDR3 relied on the HTBI primer set. TCRdb re-called the multiplex PCR reads through MiXCR, storing one row per CDR3 protein. The table has 450,000 to 600,000 distinct CDR3 sequences, 14% seen once. Over 18 months, lack of ophthalmopathy progression marked Graves' hyperthyroidism as stable. Fresh peripheral blood, roughly 9.8 ml of it, supplied the PBMCs.

Sequencing input: blood. The sequence was obtained from a woman aged 40 to 50 with Graves' hyperthyroidism. The chain has TRBV29-1 and TRBJ1-3; D might be TRBD1 (6 bases). The CDR3 bases are TGCAGCGTTGCGCGGGGGGCGATGGAGGGAAACACCATATATTTT. Translation: CSVARGAMEGNTIYF.